Listed below are T cell receptor beta chains from one sample, sequenced in a study of T cells in localized non-small cell lung cancer. The assay was immunoSEQ multiplex PCR, and TCRdb's table has in-frame clones only and misses some. The table lists around 41,000 clones, around nine tenths of them singletons, with more than 9% in the top ten. Sequenced here: PBMCs, sampled before any cancer treatment. These receptors originate from a woman aged 40-69 years with stage II lung adenocarcinoma. Both conserved end residues are part of each CDR3. D genes are given only for firm matches. For some rows the clone size is stated as once, few or many, or as a class when expanded; others skip it.

J: TRBJ2-4; size: once; V: TRBV7-9; D: TRBD1; DNA: TGTGCCAGCAGCTTGGGACAGGCTTGGGCCAAAAACATTCAGTACTTC; CDR3: CASSLGQAWAKNIQYF
J: TRBJ2-2; size: .; V: TRBV19; D: .; DNA: TGTGCCAGTAGTAGTGGGAGGAGCACCGGGGAGCTGTTTTTT; CDR3: CASSSGRSTGELFF
J: TRBJ2-3; size: .; V: TRBV13; D: TRBD2; DNA: TGTGCCAGCAGCTTAATGGGCCGGGGGGGCACAGATACGCAGTATTTT; CDR3: CASSLMGRGGTDTQYF
J: TRBJ1-1; size: .; V: TRBV6-1; D: .; DNA: TGTGCCAGCAGTGTGTTGGGTAACACTGAAGCTTTCTTT; CDR3: CASSVLGNTEAFF
J: TRBJ1-5; size: .; V: TRBV28; D: .; DNA: TGTGCCAGCAGTTTCGGGGGGGGAAGACAGCCCCAGCATTTT; CDR3: CASSFGGGRQPQHF
J: TRBJ1-4; size: .; V: TRBV28; D: .; DNA: TGTGCCAGCAGTTCCCGGCTGGAGTCCCTAGGAAAACTGTTTTTT; CDR3: CASSSRLESLGKLFF
J: TRBJ1-3; size: .; V: TRBV18; D: .; DNA: TGTGCCAGCTCAGGCCAGTCCTCTGGAAACACCATATATTTT; CDR3: CASSGQSSGNTIYF
J: TRBJ1-2; size: .; V: TRBV7-9; D: TRBD1; DNA: TGTGCCAGCAGCTTAGTAGACAGGGGGAACTATGGCTACACCTTC; CDR3: CASSLVDRGNYGYTF
J: TRBJ2-1; size: .; V: TRBV15; D: TRBD2; DNA: TGTGCCACGAGCGGGAGCTCCTACAATGAGCAGTTCTTC; CDR3: CATSGSSYNEQFF
J: TRBJ1-1; size: .; V: TRBV6-5; D: TRBD1; DNA: TGTGCCAGCAGAAACTCCGGGACAGGGAACACTGAAGCTTTCTTT; CDR3: CASRNSGTGNTEAFF
J: TRBJ1-1; size: .; V: TRBV9; D: .; DNA: TGTGCCAGCAGCGTAGGAGCCCCCCTCGGTGAAGCTTTCTTT; CDR3: CASSVGAPLGEAFF